The present entry profiles one T cell receptor (beta chain) with its context. CDR3 length: 14 amino acids. The V and J ends lost 4 bases and 6 bases, in that order; junction bases with no gene match: 5. Germline CDR1 ENHRY, CDR2 SYGVKD. This sample is part of a study of blood T cell repertoires in COVID-19. Across the whole study: Material from acute and convalescent COVID-19 was sourced from the United States, Italy and Spain. T cells, B-cell-depleted T cells, or PBMCs supplied cDNA or gDNA.

As originally analysed: Researchers report that nucleated cell counts were estimated from reference gene primer amplification. The data were produced by immunoSEQ multiplex PCR, yet TCRdb's version contains in-frame clones alone and is incomplete. Clone size and the V and J calls come from that table; the DNA yielded D and trimming. The top ten hold 4.5% to 6.5% of the sample, which has 98,000 or so clones, roughly 90% seen once. The sample consisted of peripheral blood. The receptor was derived from a man in his sixties with COVID-19, enrolled during active disease. The V gene is TRBV10-3, the J gene TRBJ2-2, with 7 bases that match TRBD1. The DNA of the CDR3 is TGTGCCATCAGTGTCACAGGGGTCGCCGGGGAGCTGTTTTTT. This sequence encodes CAISVTGVAGELFF.